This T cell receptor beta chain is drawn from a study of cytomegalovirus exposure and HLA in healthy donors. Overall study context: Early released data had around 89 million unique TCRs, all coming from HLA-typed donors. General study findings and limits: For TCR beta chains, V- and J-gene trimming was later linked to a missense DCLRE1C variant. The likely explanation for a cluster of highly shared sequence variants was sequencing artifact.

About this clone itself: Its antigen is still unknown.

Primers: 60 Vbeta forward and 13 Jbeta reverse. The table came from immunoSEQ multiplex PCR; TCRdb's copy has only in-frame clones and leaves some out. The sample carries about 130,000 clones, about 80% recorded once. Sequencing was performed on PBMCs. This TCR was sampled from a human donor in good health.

The CDR3 sequence: CATSRDSLAGGLGTQYF. In DNA form, the CDR3 reads TGTGCCACCAGCAGAGATTCACTAGCGGGGGGGTTGGGTACGCAGTATTTT. The chain carries TRBV15 and TRBJ2-3, with 13 nucleotides matching TRBD2. Germline loops: CDR1 LNHNV, CDR2 YYDKDF (reference sequence). This CDR3 comprises 17 residues. Trimming removed 0 bases from V and 8 bases from J; junction bases left unmatched: 8.